The TCR beta chain described here comes from a study of blood T cells in healthy people across ages. This clonotype was seen just once. Its antigen is not identified. The second PCR ran about 6 to 12 cycles with a sample-barcoded 5' primer and J-beta primers. Through a template-switch adaptor with 12 random nucleotides, each cDNA molecule received a tag. TCRdb re-called the 5' RACE reads through MiXCR, storing one row per CDR3 protein. The sample lists 980,000 or so distinct CDR3 sequences, approximately 49% occurring once. Overall study results and limits: Naive CD4+ cell counts and diversity both ran higher in long-lived than in aged donors. Donor CMV status, an unknown factor, possibly confounded changes in expanded clonotypes.

Per the germline V gene, CDR1 is MGHRA and CDR2 is YSYEKL. CDR3 length: 15 amino acids. V lost 4 bases, J lost 6 bases, and 12 bases stayed unmatched. Each sample had at least 6 million PBMCs isolated. The material sequenced was blood. The V gene is TRBV4-1, the J gene TRBJ2-7, with 7 positions matching TRBD2. The receptor was derived from a man aged 25-45 years in good health. The CDR3 here is CASSPLGTTHCEQYF. The CDR3 DNA sequence: TGCGCCAGCAGCCCCCTCGGGACTACACACTGCGAGCAGTACTTC.